This T cell receptor beta chain originates from a study of CXCR3-negative and CXCR3-positive naive CD8 T cells. The study, taken as a whole, reports: CXCR3-expressing naive cells carried TRB CDR3s more hydrophobic than those of CXCR3-negative naive cells. Memory CD8+ cells showed much lower diversity, while both naive subsets were comparably high. Between one naive subset and the other, surface CD5 was comparable, and TCR strength was inferred from TRB CDR3 properties.

The TRB libraries of cDNA were built by UMI-labeled 5' RACE. TCRdb re-called the 5' RACE reads and shows each CDR3 protein once, DNA omitted. In all, the sample yields 100,000 to 150,000 distinct CDR3 sequences. This CDR3 contains 14 residues. The V gene's germline CDR1 is SGHDT and CDR2 YYEEEE. Concerning this clonotype itself: No antigen is known for it.

The V and J genes are TRBV5-6 and TRBJ2-7; without DNA, the TCRdb call of TRBD2 cannot be checked. This clonotype was sampled from a human donor in good health. Some clones in this sample may be carry-over from other donors' samples. Material: naive CXCR3- CD8+ T cells from blood. Subset reported: CD45RO-CCR7+CD27+CD95- naive CD8+ T cells lacking CXCR3 (TNR3-). The CDR3 here is CASSLLAGVYEQYF.